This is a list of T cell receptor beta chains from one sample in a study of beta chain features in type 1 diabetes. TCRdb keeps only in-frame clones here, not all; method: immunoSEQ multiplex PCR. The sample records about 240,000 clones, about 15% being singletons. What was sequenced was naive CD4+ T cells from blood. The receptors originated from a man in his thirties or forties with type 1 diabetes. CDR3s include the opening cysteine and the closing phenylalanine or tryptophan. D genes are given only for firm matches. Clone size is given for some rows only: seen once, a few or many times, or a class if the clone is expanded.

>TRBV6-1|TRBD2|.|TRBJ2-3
CASRETSGSMVTQYF
TGTGCCAGCAGGGAGACTAGCGGGAGTATGGTTACGCAGTATTTT
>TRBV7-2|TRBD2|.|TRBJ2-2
CASSPRGGGRGTGELFF
TGTGCCAGCAGCCCCAGAGGTGGCGGGAGAGGCACCGGGGAGCTGTTTTTT
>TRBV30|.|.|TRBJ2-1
CAWRGQRNEQFF
TGTGCCTGGAGGGGGCAGAGAAATGAGCAGTTCTTC
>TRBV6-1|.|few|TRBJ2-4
CASSGGGVQYF
TGTGCCAGCAGCGGAGGGGGGGTTCAGTACTTC
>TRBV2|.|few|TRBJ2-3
CASSESGDTQYF
TGTGCCAGCAGTGAATCGGGAGATACGCAGTATTTT
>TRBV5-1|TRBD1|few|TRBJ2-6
CASSFSGTGIAGANVLTF
TGCGCCAGCAGCTTTTCCGGGACAGGGATAGCTGGGGCCAACGTCCTGACTTTC
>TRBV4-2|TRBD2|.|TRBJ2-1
CASSRGLAGGLTREQFF
TGTGCCAGCAGCCGCGGACTAGCGGGAGGGCTTACGAGGGAGCAGTTCTTC
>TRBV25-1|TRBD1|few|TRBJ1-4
CASSEGRGQANEKLFF
TGTGCCAGCAGTGAGGGCAGGGGGCAGGCTAATGAAAAACTGTTTTTT
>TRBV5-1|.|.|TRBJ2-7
CASSLGPAGRNYEQYF
TGCGCCAGCAGCTTGGGCCCGGCGGGTCGAAACTACGAGCAGTACTTC
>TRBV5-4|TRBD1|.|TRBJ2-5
CASSSPGQEETQYF
TGTGCCAGCAGCTCGCCGGGACAGGAAGAGACCCAGTACTTC
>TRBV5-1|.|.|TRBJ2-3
CASSLSSTDTQYF
TGCGCCAGCAGTCTCTCTAGCACAGATACGCAGTATTTT
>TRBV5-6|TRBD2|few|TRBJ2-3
CASSPPGLATDTQYF
TGTGCCAGCAGCCCACCGGGACTAGCGACAGATACGCAGTATTTT